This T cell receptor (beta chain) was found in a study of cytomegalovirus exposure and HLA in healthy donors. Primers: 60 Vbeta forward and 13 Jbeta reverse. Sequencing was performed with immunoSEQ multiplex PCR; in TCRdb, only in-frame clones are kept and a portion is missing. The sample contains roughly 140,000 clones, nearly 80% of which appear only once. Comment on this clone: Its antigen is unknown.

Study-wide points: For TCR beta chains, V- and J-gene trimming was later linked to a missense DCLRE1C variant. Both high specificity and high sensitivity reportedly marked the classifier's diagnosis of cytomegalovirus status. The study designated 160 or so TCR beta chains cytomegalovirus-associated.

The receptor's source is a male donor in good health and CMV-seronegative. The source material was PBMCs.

The CDR3 DNA reads TGTGCCAGCAGCTTGGCCAGGCAAAGCAAAGAGACCCAGTACTTC. It encodes CASSLARQSKETQYF. This rearrangement joins TRBV5-6 to TRBJ2-5; D gene unclear. The V end lost 0 bases, the J end lost 3 bases, and 12 bases lay between the germline ends. The germline V gene has CDR1 SGHDT and CDR2 YYEEEE. This CDR3 region has 15 residues.